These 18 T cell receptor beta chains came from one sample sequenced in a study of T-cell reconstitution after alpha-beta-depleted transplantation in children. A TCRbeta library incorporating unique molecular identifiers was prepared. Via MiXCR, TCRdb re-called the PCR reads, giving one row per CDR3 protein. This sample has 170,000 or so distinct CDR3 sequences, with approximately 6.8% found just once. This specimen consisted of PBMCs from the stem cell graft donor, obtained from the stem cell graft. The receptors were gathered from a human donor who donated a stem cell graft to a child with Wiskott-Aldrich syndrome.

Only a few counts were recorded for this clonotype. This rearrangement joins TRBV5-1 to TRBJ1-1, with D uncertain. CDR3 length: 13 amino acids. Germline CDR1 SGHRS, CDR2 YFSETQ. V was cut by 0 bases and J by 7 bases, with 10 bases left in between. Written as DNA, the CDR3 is TGCGCCAGCAGCTTGGAGTGGACGAATGAAGCTTTCTTT. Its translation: CASSLEWTNEAFF.

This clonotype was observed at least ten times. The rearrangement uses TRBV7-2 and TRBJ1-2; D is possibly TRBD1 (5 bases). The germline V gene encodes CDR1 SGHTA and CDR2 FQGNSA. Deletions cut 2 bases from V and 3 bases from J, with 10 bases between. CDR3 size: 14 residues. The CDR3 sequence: CASSLSKGYYGYTF. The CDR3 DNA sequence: TGTGCCAGCAGCTTATCGAAGGGGTACTATGGCTACACCTTC.

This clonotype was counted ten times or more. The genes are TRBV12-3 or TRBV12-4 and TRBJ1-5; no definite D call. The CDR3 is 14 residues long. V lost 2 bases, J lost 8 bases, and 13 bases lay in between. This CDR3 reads CASSLRPDNKPQHF. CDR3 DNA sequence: TGTGCCAGCAGTTTACGTCCAGATAACAAGCCCCAGCATTTT.

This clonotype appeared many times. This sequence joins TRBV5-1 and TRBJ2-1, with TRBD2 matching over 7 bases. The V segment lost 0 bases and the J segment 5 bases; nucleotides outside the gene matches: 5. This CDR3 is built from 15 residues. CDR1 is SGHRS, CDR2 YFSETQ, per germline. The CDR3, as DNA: TGCGCCAGCAGCTTGGAACTAGCGTATAACAATGAGCAGTTCTTC. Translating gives CASSLELAYNNEQFF. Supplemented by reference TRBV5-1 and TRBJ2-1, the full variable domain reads KAGVTQTPRYLIKTRGQQVTLSCSPISGHRSVSWYQQTPGQGLQFLFEYFSETQRNKGNFPGRFSGRQFSNSRSEMNVSTLELGDSALYLCASSLELAYNNEQFFGPGTRLTVL.

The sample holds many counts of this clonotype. CDR3: CASSLTLFQETQYF. Here the CDR3 DNA reads TGTGCCAGCAGCCTGACCCTTTTCCAAGAGACCCAGTACTTC. V gene TRBV7-2 combines with J gene TRBJ2-5; D not resolved. The germline CDR1 and CDR2 sequences are SGHTA and FQGNSA. The V and J ends lost 5 bases and 1 base respectively, with 11 bases between them. The CDR3 is made up of 14 amino acids.

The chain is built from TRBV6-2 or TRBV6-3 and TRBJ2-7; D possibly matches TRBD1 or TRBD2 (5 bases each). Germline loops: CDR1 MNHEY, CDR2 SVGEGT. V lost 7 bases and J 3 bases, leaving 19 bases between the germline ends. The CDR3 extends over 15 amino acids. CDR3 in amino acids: CASTRRTSLGYEQYF. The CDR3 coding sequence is TGTGCCAGCACAAGGAGGACAAGCCTGGGCTACGAGCAGTACTTC.

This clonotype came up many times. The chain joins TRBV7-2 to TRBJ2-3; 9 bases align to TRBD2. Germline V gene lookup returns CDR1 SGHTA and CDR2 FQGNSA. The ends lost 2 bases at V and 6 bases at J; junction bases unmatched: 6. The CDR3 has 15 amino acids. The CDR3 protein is CASSLSSGTTDTQYF. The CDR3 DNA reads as TGTGCCAGCAGCTTATCTAGCGGGACCACGGATACGCAGTATTTT.

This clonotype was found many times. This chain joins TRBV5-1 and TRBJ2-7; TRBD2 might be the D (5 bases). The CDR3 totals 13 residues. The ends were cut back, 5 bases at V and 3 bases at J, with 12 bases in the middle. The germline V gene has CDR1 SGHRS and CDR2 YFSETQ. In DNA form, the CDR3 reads TGCGCCAGCAGTTGGTCCGGAGGCTACGAGCAGTACTTC. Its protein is CASSWSGGYEQYF.

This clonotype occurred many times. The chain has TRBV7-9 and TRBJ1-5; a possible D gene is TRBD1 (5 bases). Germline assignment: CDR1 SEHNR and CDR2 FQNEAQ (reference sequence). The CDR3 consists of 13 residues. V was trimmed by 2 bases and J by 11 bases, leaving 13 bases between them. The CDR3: CASSLLGGRTQHF. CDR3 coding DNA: TGTGCCAGCAGCTTATTGGGGGGTCGGACCCAGCATTTT. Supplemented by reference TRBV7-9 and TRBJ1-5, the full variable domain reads DTGVSQNPRHKITKRGQNVTFRCDPISEHNRLYWYRQTLGQGPEFLTYFQNEAQLEKSRLLSDRFSAERPKGSFSTLEIQRTEQGDSAMYLCASSLLGGRTQHFGDGTRLSIL.

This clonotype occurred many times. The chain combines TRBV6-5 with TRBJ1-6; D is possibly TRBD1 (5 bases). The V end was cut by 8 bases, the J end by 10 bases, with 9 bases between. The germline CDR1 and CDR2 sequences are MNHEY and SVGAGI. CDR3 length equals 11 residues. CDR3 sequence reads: CASGGKSPLHF. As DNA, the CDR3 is TGTGCCAGCGGGGGGAAGTCACCCCTCCACTTT.

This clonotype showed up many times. The CDR3 region has the DNA TGCAGTGCTGGCCCCTATGGGCTTACTAGCACAGATACGCAGTATTTT. Translated, it gives CSAGPYGLTSTDTQYF. The rearrangement uses TRBV20-1 and TRBJ2-3, with no clear D. Germline V lookup: CDR1 DFQATT, CDR2 SNEGSKA (reference sequence). This CDR3 is built from 16 residues. Trimming took 5 bases from V and 0 from J, leaving 18 bases between them.

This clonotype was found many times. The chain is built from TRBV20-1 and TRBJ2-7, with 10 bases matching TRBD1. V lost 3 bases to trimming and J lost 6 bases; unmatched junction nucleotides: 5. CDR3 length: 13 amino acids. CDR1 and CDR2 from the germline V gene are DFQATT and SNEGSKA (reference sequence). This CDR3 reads CSARVGQGSEQYF. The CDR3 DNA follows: TGCAGTGCTAGGGTGGGACAGGGGTCCGAGCAGTACTTC.

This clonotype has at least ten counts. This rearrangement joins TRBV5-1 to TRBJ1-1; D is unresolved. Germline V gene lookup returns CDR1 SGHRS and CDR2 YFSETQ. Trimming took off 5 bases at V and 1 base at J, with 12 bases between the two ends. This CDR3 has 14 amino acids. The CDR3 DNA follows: TGCGCCAGCAGTCTCCCTTATCAGAACACTGAAGCTTTCTTT. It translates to CASSLPYQNTEAFF.

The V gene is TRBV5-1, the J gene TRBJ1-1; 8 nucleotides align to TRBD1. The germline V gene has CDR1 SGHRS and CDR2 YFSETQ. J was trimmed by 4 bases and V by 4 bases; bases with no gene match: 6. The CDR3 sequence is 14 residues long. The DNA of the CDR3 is TGCGCCAGCAGCCTCAATGGACAGGGCACTGAAGCTTTCTTT. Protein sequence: CASSLNGQGTEAFF.

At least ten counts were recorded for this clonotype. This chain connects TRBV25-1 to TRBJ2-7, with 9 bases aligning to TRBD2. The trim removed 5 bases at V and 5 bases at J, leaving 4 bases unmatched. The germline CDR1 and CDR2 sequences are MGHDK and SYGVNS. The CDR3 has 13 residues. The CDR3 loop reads CASSRLAGNEQYF. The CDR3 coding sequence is TGTGCCAGCAGTCGGCTAGCGGGAAACGAGCAGTACTTC.

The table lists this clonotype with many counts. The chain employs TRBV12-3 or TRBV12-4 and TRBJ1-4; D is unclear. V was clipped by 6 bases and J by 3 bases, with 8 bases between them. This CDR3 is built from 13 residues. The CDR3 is CASRRAANEKLFF. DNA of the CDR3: TGTGCCAGCAGGCGGGCCGCTAATGAAAAACTGTTTTTT.

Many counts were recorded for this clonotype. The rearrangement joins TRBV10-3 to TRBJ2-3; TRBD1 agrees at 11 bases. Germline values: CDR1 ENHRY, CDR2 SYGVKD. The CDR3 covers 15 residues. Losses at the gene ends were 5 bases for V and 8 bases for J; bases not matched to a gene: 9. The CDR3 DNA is TGTGCCATCAGTCCTCCCGGGACAGGGGGAATTACGCAGTATTTT. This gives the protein CAISPPGTGGITQYF.

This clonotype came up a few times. CDR3 sequence: CASSLNSGSYNEQFF. CDR3 nucleotide sequence: TGCGCCAGCAGCTTGAACAGCGGGTCCTACAATGAGCAGTTCTTC. The rearrangement joins TRBV5-1 to TRBJ2-1; the D gene is possibly TRBD2 (6 bases). Germline V gene data show CDR1 as SGHRS and CDR2 as YFSETQ. CDR3 length: 15 amino acids. Trimming stripped 1 base from V and 1 base from J, with 9 bases between.